This T cell receptor (beta chain) was documented in a study of T cell clonotyping in hematopoietic cell transplantation. TCRdb's copy holds only in-frame clones and misses some; the assay was immunoSEQ multiplex PCR. The data contain tens of thousands of clones, 85% to 95% of them singletons. V was shortened by 2 bases and J by 1 base, with 12 bases between the two germline ends. The germline CDR1 and CDR2 sequences are SGHRS and YFSETQ. This CDR3 spans 15 amino acids. The time point was: recipient sample about 28 days before transplant, after cytoreduction. The source is a man aged 35 to 55 with chronic myeloid leukemia. Some clones in this sample may be carry-over from other donors' samples. This sequence joins TRBV5-1 and TRBJ1-1, with D uncertain. The sample was peripheral blood mononuclear cells, taken before stem cell transplant. This chain's CDR3 is CASSFLSQANTEAFF. DNA of the CDR3: TGCGCCAGCAGCTTTTTATCTCAGGCGAACACTGAAGCTTTCTTT.